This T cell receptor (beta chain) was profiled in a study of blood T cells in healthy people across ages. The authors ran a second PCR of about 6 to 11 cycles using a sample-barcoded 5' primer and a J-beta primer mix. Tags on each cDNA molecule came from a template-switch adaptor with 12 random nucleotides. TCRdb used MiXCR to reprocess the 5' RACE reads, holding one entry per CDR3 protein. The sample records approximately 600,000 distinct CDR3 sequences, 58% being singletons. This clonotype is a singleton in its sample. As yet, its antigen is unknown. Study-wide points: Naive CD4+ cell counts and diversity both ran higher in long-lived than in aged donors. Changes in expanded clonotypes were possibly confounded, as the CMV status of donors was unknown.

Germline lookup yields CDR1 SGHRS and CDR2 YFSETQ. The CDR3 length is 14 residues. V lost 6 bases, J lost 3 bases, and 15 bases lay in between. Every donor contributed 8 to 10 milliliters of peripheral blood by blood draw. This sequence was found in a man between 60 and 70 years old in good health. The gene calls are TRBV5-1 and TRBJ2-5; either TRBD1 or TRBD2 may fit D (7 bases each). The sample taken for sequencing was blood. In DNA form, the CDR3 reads TGCGCCAGCAACAGGGGAGGGTCCAAAGAGACCCAGTACTTC. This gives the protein CASNRGGSKETQYF.